This TCR beta chain was captured in a study of CD8 T cells in Susac syndrome. The TEMRA cells underwent FACS enrichment, while the CD8+ and CD4+ T cells underwent negative isolation. Roughly 0.45 to 1 ug RNA was reverse transcribed with random hexamers. Multiplex PCR with immunoSEQ amplified the TCR beta CDR3 across 54 Vbeta and 13 Jbeta. From the immunoSEQ multiplex PCR reads, TCRdb called clonotypes with MiXCR, one entry per CDR3 protein. The sample includes over 120,000 distinct CDR3 sequences, less than 95% of them seen just once. V was trimmed by 5 bases and J by 2 bases, leaving 9 bases between them. This CDR3 comprises 13 residues. Germline-derived CDR1 and CDR2 are SNHLY and FYNNEI.

The source of this sequence is a human donor in good health. The rearrangement uses TRBV2 and TRBJ1-2; D not certain. Sequencing was performed on CD4+ T cells from PBMCs. Here the CDR3 reads CASSSDTNYGYTF. In DNA, the CDR3 is TGTGCCAGCAGTTCTGACACCAACTATGGCTACACCTTC.